This T cell receptor (beta chain) was sequenced during a study of T cells in Graves' hyperthyroidism and ophthalmopathy. This clonotype was detected ten times or more. Its antigen is undetermined. TCR beta CDR3 regions were amplified from RNA. First-round RT-PCR with HTBI primers amplified the TCR CDR3 region. TCRdb itself ran the multiplex PCR reads through MiXCR, one entry per CDR3 protein. Of around 420,000 distinct CDR3 sequences listed, approximately 15% were seen once; the top ten hold almost 8%. Study outcomes and limitations: Among thyroid clonotypes expanded above 0.001, most also appeared in blood.

Exclusion of patients followed from uncontrolled infection, other autoimmune disease, pregnancy or lactation. V shed 7 bases and J shed 2 bases, with 18 bases lying between them. CDR1 and CDR2 (germline): SGHDT, YYEEEE. This CDR3 spans 16 amino acids. The sequenced sample consisted of blood. The receptor's source is a woman younger than 35 with Graves' hyperthyroidism. The chain combines TRBV5-6 with TRBJ2-2; D remains ambiguous. The DNA for the CDR3 is TGTGCCAGCGGGGAAACTGACCGTCCTAACACCGGGGAGCTGTTTTTT. This codes for CASGETDRPNTGELFF.